A single sample is the source of the 23 T cell receptor beta chains below, sequenced in a study of T cells in Graves' hyperthyroidism and ophthalmopathy. Researchers took RNA transcripts and amplified the TCR beta CDR3 regions from them. First-round RT-PCR with HTBI primers amplified the TCR CDR3 region. TCRdb processed the multiplex PCR reads anew with MiXCR; each CDR3 protein has one entry. The table has 450,000 to 700,000 distinct CDR3 sequences, around 42% seen once. The sequenced material came from peripheral blood or thyroid tissue (not recorded which). The source is an adult woman with Graves' disease, either hyperthyroidism or ophthalmopathy (not recorded which).

This clonotype showed up many times. This chain joins TRBV5-1 and TRBJ2-7, with 7 bases lining up with TRBD1. V dropped 0 bases and J dropped 5; count of bases not matched to a gene: 8. CDR1 and CDR2 (germline): SGHRS, YFSETQ. The CDR3 is made up of 15 amino acids. Here the CDR3 reads CASSLGFAGGNEQYF. For the CDR3, the DNA is TGCGCCAGCAGCTTGGGTTTCGCAGGGGGAAACGAGCAGTACTTC.

At least ten counts were recorded for this clonotype. V usage is TRBV4-2 and J usage is TRBJ1-5; D possibly corresponds to TRBD1 (5 bases). Per germline, CDR1 LGHNA and CDR2 YNFKEQ. The CDR3 contains 16 residues. Trimming removed 0 bases at V and 5 bases at J, with 14 bases between. This CDR3 is CASSQEGRGLHQPQHF. In nucleotides, the CDR3 is TGTGCCAGCAGCCAAGAGGGACGGGGCCTTCATCAGCCCCAGCATTTT.

The chain is built from TRBV4-2 and TRBJ1-1; D is uncertain. V dropped 1 base and J dropped 10 bases, with 10 bases sitting between them. The CDR3 consists of 12 residues. Per the germline V gene, CDR1 is LGHNA and CDR2 is YNFKEQ. This CDR3 is CASSQGDGRAFF. DNA of the CDR3: TGTGCCAGCAGCCAAGGTGACGGGAGAGCTTTCTTT.

The chain joins TRBV6-2 or TRBV6-3 to TRBJ2-5; TRBD2 matches 9 bases. Germline CDR1 reads MNHEY; CDR2 reads SVGEGT. This CDR3 is 18 amino acids long. Losses at the gene ends were 5 bases for V and 7 bases for J; bases not matched to a gene: 20. The CDR3 here is CASSITPPKGLAGGTQYF. The DNA for the CDR3 is TGTGCCAGCAGTATCACACCGCCCAAGGGACTAGCCGGGGGGACCCAGTACTTC.

This clonotype was detected ten times or more. The chain links TRBV7-3 to TRBJ2-5; D is undetermined. V dropped 3 bases and J dropped 4 bases, with 9 bases sitting between them. From germline, CDR1 is SGHTA and CDR2 FQGTGA. This CDR3 contains 13 residues. The CDR3 region is CASSFGARETQYF. DNA of the CDR3: TGTGCCAGCAGCTTTGGAGCGCGAGAGACCCAGTACTTC.

In this sample, this clonotype turned up many times. The chain combines TRBV11-3 with TRBJ1-1; D might be TRBD1 (6 bases). Trimming removed 1 base at V and 0 bases at J, with 12 bases between. The CDR3 length is 16 residues. Germline V CDR1 and CDR2: SGHNT, YENEEA. CDR3 in amino acids: CASSLGVGQLNTEAFF. The CDR3 nucleotides read TGTGCCAGCAGCTTAGGGGTAGGACAGTTGAACACTGAAGCTTTCTTT.

This clonotype was observed once. The CDR3 region is CASSRTGVFEQYF. In DNA form, the CDR3 reads TGTGCCAGCAGTCGGACAGGGGTGTTCGAGCAGTACTTC. The chain employs TRBV9 and TRBJ2-7, with 9 bases fitting TRBD1. The CDR3 is 13 amino acids. The trim removed 5 bases at V and 6 bases at J, leaving 6 bases unmatched. CDR1 is SGDLS and CDR2 is YYNGEE in the germline V gene.

This clonotype was counted once. The chain combines TRBV12-3 or TRBV12-4 with TRBJ2-7; D is uncertain. Between the trimmed V and J ends, which lost 2 bases and 5 bases, there was a span of 13 bases. The CDR3 has 14 amino acids. CDR3 sequence: CASSLRPGRDEQYF. CDR3 bases: TGTGCCAGCAGTTTAAGGCCAGGTAGAGACGAGCAGTACTTC.

This clonotype was observed many times. The chain combines TRBV7-8 with TRBJ2-7, with D perhaps TRBD2 (6 bases). Germline lookup yields CDR1 SGHVS and CDR2 FQNEAQ. The CDR3 totals 16 residues. With 5 bases removed from V and 4 bases from J, the gap between germline ends came to 21 bases. In nucleotides, the CDR3 is TGTGCCAGCAGCGAAAAACGGAGCTCAGGGAGGTACGAGCAGTACTTC. This gives the protein CASSEKRSSGRYEQYF.

This clonotype was recorded at least ten times. This sequence joins TRBV19 and TRBJ2-7, with 9 bases lining up with TRBD1. The junction had 5 bases not matched to a gene; V was cut back by 5 bases and J by 3 bases. The CDR3 covers 14 residues. The V gene's germline CDR1 is LNHDA and CDR2 SQIVND (reference sequence). The CDR3 DNA reads TGTGCCAGTAGTTTTCCGGGACAGGGCTACGAGCAGTACTTC. This sequence encodes CASSFPGQGYEQYF.

This clonotype has ten or more counts. The chain couples TRBV7-6 to TRBJ1-2; no reliable D call. V was shortened by 1 base and J by 8 bases, with 11 bases between the two germline ends. Germline V CDR1 and CDR2: SGHVS, FNYEAQ. The CDR3 sequence is 13 residues long. CDR3 nucleotide sequence: TGTGCCAGCAGCTTAGAGGTGTCGAGAGGCTACACCTTC. Translating gives CASSLEVSRGYTF.

The chain recombines TRBV10-3 with TRBJ1-1; D perhaps matches TRBD1 (5 bases). This CDR3 contains 14 residues. Trimming took off 8 bases at V and 1 base at J, with 14 bases between the two ends. CDR1 and CDR2 (germline): ENHRY, SYGVKD. The CDR3 DNA sequence: TGTGCCATCCGCAGGGAGGTGGCGAACACTGAAGCTTTCTTT. Amino acid sequence: CAIRREVANTEAFF.

This clonotype was recorded at least ten times. J is TRBJ1-5 and V is TRBV2; D perhaps matches TRBD1 (5 bases). Looked up from germline, CDR1 is SNHLY and CDR2 is FYNNEI. CDR3 length: 14 amino acids. V was trimmed by 3 bases and J by 4 bases, leaving 10 bases between them. CDR3 region: CASSDGDGNQPQHF. The CDR3, as DNA: TGTGCCAGCAGTGATGGGGACGGTAATCAGCCCCAGCATTTT.

This chain joins TRBV19 and TRBJ1-1; a possible D gene is TRBD1 (6 bases). The CDR3 runs to 13 residues. Germline CDR1 reads LNHDA; CDR2 reads SQIVND (reference sequence). Trimming removed 1 base at V and 4 bases at J, with 7 bases between. The CDR3 sequence: CASSIVGGTEAFF. In DNA, the CDR3 is TGTGCCAGTAGTATAGTAGGGGGCACTGAAGCTTTCTTT.

This clonotype was seen many times. The chain combines TRBV5-1 with TRBJ1-2; D is undetermined. The ends were cut back, 0 bases at V and 9 bases at J, with 12 bases in the middle. Germline V CDR1 and CDR2: SGHRS, YFSETQ. The CDR3 is 13 residues long. The CDR3 here is CASSLALGYSYTF. The DNA of the CDR3 is TGCGCCAGCAGCTTGGCGTTGGGATATAGCTACACCTTC.

This clonotype was seen more than once but under ten times. The J gene is TRBJ2-5, the V gene TRBV7-2, with D perhaps TRBD1 (6 bases). The V end lost 6 bases, the J end lost 3 bases, and 17 bases lay between the germline ends. The germline V gene has CDR1 SGHTA and CDR2 FQGNSA. This CDR3 comprises 15 residues. This CDR3 is CASSSPRGQKETQYF. The CDR3 nucleotides read TGTGCCAGCAGTTCGCCTCGGGGACAAAAAGAGACCCAGTACTTC.

This chain links TRBV5-1 with TRBJ2-7, with D unresolved. This CDR3 has 13 amino acids. V gave up 4 bases and J gave up 2 bases, with 10 bases separating them. Looked up from germline, CDR1 is SGHRS and CDR2 is YFSETQ. CDR3 sequence reads: CASSKPYTYEQYF. The CDR3 bases are TGCGCCAGCAGCAAACCTTACACCTACGAGCAGTACTTC.

The rearrangement links TRBV5-1 to TRBJ1-1; D perhaps matches TRBD1 (6 bases). V lost 4 bases, J lost 3 bases, and 16 bases lay in between. Per germline, CDR1 SGHRS and CDR2 YFSETQ. The CDR3 contains 15 residues. DNA of the CDR3: TGCGCCAGCAGCCGAGGGGGGGGAACGCACACTGAAGCTTTCTTT. Translation gives CASSRGGGTHTEAFF.

The chain joins TRBV10-3 to TRBJ1-1, with 7 bases identical to TRBD1. The CDR3 is 15 amino acids. J gave up 11 bases and V 3 bases, and 15 bases lay outside the gene matches. Germline loops: CDR1 ENHRY, CDR2 SYGVKD. As DNA, the CDR3 is TGTGCCATCAGTGATAGTGGGGGACAGCGAGGTGCGGCTTTCTTT. Translating it yields CAISDSGGQRGAAFF.

This rearrangement joins TRBV4-2 to TRBJ2-7; no definite D call. Germline lookup yields CDR1 LGHNA and CDR2 YNFKEQ. CDR3 size: 14 residues. Trimming removed 5 bases at V and 5 bases at J, with 16 bases between. Here the CDR3 DNA reads TGTGCCAGCAGCTTAGATCTTGGATTGAACGAGCAGTACTTC. Its translation is CASSLDLGLNEQYF.

The chain's CDR3 is CSARTGGTSYEQYF. The DNA for the CDR3 is TGCAGTGCTAGAACAGGGGGAACGTCCTACGAGCAGTACTTC. The gene calls are TRBV20-1 and TRBJ2-7; 8 bases fit TRBD1. Per the germline V gene, CDR1 is DFQATT and CDR2 is SNEGSKA (reference sequence). This CDR3 region has 14 residues. V shed 2 bases and J 1 base; nucleotides not matched to a gene: 4.

This clonotype was seen many times. The J gene is TRBJ1-1, the V gene TRBV9, with D unclear. Germline lookup yields CDR1 SGDLS and CDR2 YYNGEE. Deletions cut 0 bases from V and 3 bases from J, with 12 bases between. The CDR3 sequence is 15 residues long. This CDR3 reads CASSVAPSRDTEAFF. CDR3 DNA: TGTGCCAGCAGCGTAGCTCCTTCGAGGGACACTGAAGCTTTCTTT.

This clonotype was seen only a few times. This may come from a read error, since a much larger clone is one base off. V gene TRBV6-1 combines with J gene TRBJ1-1, with D possibly being TRBD1 (6 bases). Trimming pared 11 bases from V and 5 bases from J, leaving 15 bases between. CDR1 and CDR2 (germline): MNHNS, SASEGT. This CDR3 has 12 residues. CDR3 DNA: TGTGCCGGCCCGGACCAGGGGACTGAAGCTTTCTTT. Protein product: CAGPDQGTEAFF.